A selection of T cell receptor beta chains follows, all from one sample in a study of blood T cell repertoires in COVID-19. The table came from immunoSEQ multiplex PCR; TCRdb's copy has only in-frame clones and leaves some out. Among 100,000 to 150,000 clones listed, roughly three quarters were seen once. Sequencing was performed on peripheral blood. These receptors were collected from a human donor in a cohort sampled during active COVID-19. Both conserved end residues are part of each CDR3. The D gene is left open where the match is weak. Rows give clone size only sometimes, using once, few, many, or a class for an expanded clone.

V: TRBV11-3
D: -
size: -
J: TRBJ2-6
CDR3: CASSFGAGANVLTF
DNA: TGTGCCAGCAGCTTCGGGGCTGGGGCCAACGTCCTGACTTTC

V: TRBV28
D: TRBD2
size: -
J: TRBJ2-7
CDR3: CASTPTSFGIEQYF
DNA: TGTGCCAGCACCCCGACTAGCTTCGGAATTGAGCAGTACTTC

V: TRBV29-1
D: -
size: -
J: TRBJ1-2
CDR3: CSAAQGEGYTF
DNA: TGCAGCGCCGCCCAGGGTGAGGGCTACACCTTC

V: TRBV7-9
D: -
size: few
J: TRBJ2-5
CDR3: CASSLGGDETQYF
DNA: TGTGCCAGCAGCTTAGGGGGGGACGAGACCCAGTACTTC

V: TRBV7-2
D: -
size: -
J: TRBJ2-7
CDR3: CASSLGGTGGGEQYF
DNA: TGTGCCAGCAGCTTAGGGGGGACGGGGGGCGGCGAGCAGTACTTC

V: TRBV2
D: TRBD2
size: -
J: TRBJ2-7
CDR3: CASSDGGGFSEQYF
DNA: TGTGCCAGCAGTGATGGCGGGGGGTTTAGCGAGCAGTACTTC

V: TRBV6-6
D: -
size: few
J: TRBJ1-6
CDR3: CASSYREYNSPLHF
DNA: TGTGCCAGCAGTTACAGGGAGTATAATTCACCCCTCCACTTT

V: TRBV5-4
D: -
size: -
J: TRBJ1-2
CDR3: CASSPFDSSRGYTF
DNA: TGTGCCAGCAGTCCATTTGACTCCTCACGGGGCTACACCTTC

V: TRBV19
D: TRBD1
size: -
J: TRBJ2-7
CDR3: CASSINRDSLGYEQYF
DNA: TGTGCCAGTAGTATTAACCGGGACAGCCTAGGGTACGAGCAGTACTTC

V: TRBV10-2
D: TRBD1
size: -
J: TRBJ2-7
CDR3: CASSDRGRYEQYF
DNA: TGCGCCAGCAGTGACAGGGGGCGCTACGAGCAGTACTTC

V: TRBV29-1
D: -
size: few
J: TRBJ1-2
CDR3: CTLREGYGYTF
DNA: TGCACCCTCAGGGAAGGCTATGGCTACACCTTC

V: TRBV15
D: TRBD2
size: -
J: TRBJ2-1
CDR3: CATSRDRLADNEQFF
DNA: TGTGCCACCAGCAGAGACCGACTAGCGGACAATGAGCAGTTCTTC

V: TRBV2
D: -
size: -
J: TRBJ1-6
CDR3: CASVTGRNSYNSPLHF
DNA: TGTGCCAGCGTGACAGGAAGAAACTCCTATAATTCACCCCTCCACTTT

V: TRBV11-3
D: TRBD1
size: -
J: TRBJ2-7
CDR3: CASSSDRDYEQYF
DNA: TGTGCCAGCAGCTCGGACAGGGACTACGAGCAGTACTTC

V: TRBV5-6
D: -
size: -
J: TRBJ1-1
CDR3: CASSSAGRREVGTEAFF
DNA: TGTGCCAGCAGCTCGGCCGGGCGCAGGGAGGTGGGCACTGAAGCTTTCTTT

V: TRBV4-1
D: -
size: few
J: TRBJ1-1
CDR3: CASSHLQGVPTEAFF
DNA: TGCGCCAGCAGCCATTTACAGGGAGTCCCCACTGAAGCTTTCTTT

V: TRBV6-6
D: TRBD1
size: -
J: TRBJ1-2
CDR3: CASSSTGGDGYTF
DNA: TGTGCCAGCAGTTCGACAGGGGGAGATGGCTACACCTTC

V: TRBV28
D: -
size: -
J: TRBJ1-1
CDR3: CASSIRQGHEAFF
DNA: TGTGCCAGCAGTATTCGCCAGGGTCATGAAGCTTTCTTT

V: TRBV14
D: TRBD2
size: -
J: TRBJ2-1
CDR3: CASSQGGGRESSYNEQFF
DNA: TGTGCCAGCAGCCAAGGGGGCGGGAGGGAAAGCTCCTACAATGAGCAGTTCTTC

V: TRBV2
D: -
size: -
J: TRBJ2-7
CDR3: CASSTPNVVARDEQYF
DNA: TGTGCCAGCAGTACTCCAAACGTGGTAGCACGCGACGAGCAGTACTTC

V: TRBV7-2
D: TRBD1
size: -
J: TRBJ1-1
CDR3: CASSSQGRNTEAFF
DNA: TGTGCCAGCAGCTCACAGGGGAGGAACACTGAAGCTTTCTTT

V: TRBV30
D: -
size: once
J: TRBJ1-1
CDR3: CAWRQGQLNTEAFF
DNA: TGTGCCTGGAGGCAAGGACAGCTAAACACTGAAGCTTTCTTT

V: TRBV4-1
D: TRBD1
size: -
J: TRBJ2-7
CDR3: CASSNLQGAQYEQYF
DNA: TGCGCCAGCAGCAACTTACAGGGGGCGCAGTACGAGCAGTACTTC

V: TRBV29-1
D: TRBD2
size: -
J: TRBJ2-7
CDR3: CSVTPGTSGRGEQYF
DNA: TGCAGCGTTACACCGGGGACTAGCGGGAGAGGCGAGCAGTACTTC

V: TRBV7-9
D: TRBD1
size: -
J: TRBJ2-7
CDR3: CASSYGDRGIDEQYF
DNA: TGTGCCAGCAGCTATGGAGACAGGGGGATCGACGAGCAGTACTTC

V: TRBV2
D: -
size: -
J: TRBJ2-7
CDR3: CASSRSSYEQYF
DNA: TGTGCCAGCTCGCGGAGCTCCTACGAGCAGTACTTC

V: TRBV6-5
D: TRBD2
size: -
J: TRBJ2-7
CDR3: CASGDKAGLNWEQYF
DNA: TGTGCCAGCGGGGATAAAGCGGGACTGAACTGGGAGCAGTACTTC

V: TRBV27
D: TRBD1
size: -
J: TRBJ2-7
CDR3: CASRSRQGNLYEQYF
DNA: TGTGCCAGCAGGTCACGACAGGGTAACCTCTACGAGCAGTACTTC

V: TRBV11-2
D: TRBD1
size: -
J: TRBJ1-2
CDR3: CASSLDQGAVDGYTF
DNA: TGTGCCAGCAGCTTAGATCAGGGGGCGGTTGATGGCTACACCTTC

V: TRBV7-2
D: -
size: -
J: TRBJ1-2
CDR3: CASSLARYGYTF
DNA: TGTGCCAGCAGCTTAGCCCGCTATGGCTACACCTTC

V: TRBV21-1
D: -
size: few
J: TRBJ2-7
CDR3: CASSAPGLSSYEQYF
DNA: TGTGCCAGCAGCGCCCCAGGTTTGAGCTCCTACGAGCAGTACTTC

V: TRBV7-9
D: -
size: -
J: TRBJ2-1
CDR3: CASSVGQYNEQFF
DNA: TGTGCCAGCAGCGTAGGACAGTACAATGAGCAGTTCTTC

V: TRBV6-5
D: -
size: -
J: TRBJ2-7
CDR3: CASSIQRSGEQYF
DNA: TGTGCCAGCAGTATACAAAGGTCAGGGGAGCAGTACTTC

V: TRBV5-1
D: -
size: -
J: TRBJ2-5
CDR3: CASSIQGGWYQETQYF
DNA: TGCGCCAGCAGCATACAGGGGGGGTGGTACCAAGAGACCCAGTACTTC

V: TRBV5-6
D: -
size: -
J: TRBJ2-3
CDR3: CASSFLGLPAHTQYF
DNA: TGTGCCAGCAGCTTCCTGGGGCTCCCGGCCCATACGCAGTATTTT

V: TRBV29-1
D: -
size: -
J: TRBJ2-1
CDR3: CSVYLVPEQFF
DNA: TGCAGCGTTTACCTAGTGCCTGAGCAGTTCTTC

V: TRBV4-1
D: TRBD1
size: -
J: TRBJ1-1
CDR3: CASSPGQGGTEAFF
DNA: TGCGCCAGCAGCCCCGGACAGGGAGGGACTGAAGCTTTCTTT

V: TRBV16
D: -
size: -
J: TRBJ1-5
CDR3: CASSQSVSLGNQPQHF
DNA: TGTGCCAGCAGCCAATCCGTGTCGCTAGGCAATCAGCCCCAGCATTTT

V: TRBV20-1
D: TRBD2
size: -
J: TRBJ2-7
CDR3: CSASRGEYPYEQYF
DNA: TGCAGTGCTAGTCGGGGGGAGTACCCCTACGAGCAGTACTTC

V: TRBV5-4
D: -
size: -
J: TRBJ1-1
CDR3: CASSLVPTPNTEAFF
DNA: TGTGCCAGCAGCTTAGTACCGACACCGAACACTGAAGCTTTCTTT

V: TRBV6-5
D: -
size: -
J: TRBJ1-2
CDR3: CASRTPQGYGYTF
DNA: TGTGCCAGCAGGACACCACAAGGCTATGGCTACACCTTC

V: TRBV5-1
D: -
size: -
J: TRBJ2-7
CDR3: CASSLGSTYEQYF
DNA: TGCGCCAGCAGCTTGGGTAGTACCTACGAGCAGTACTTC

V: TRBV5-4
D: TRBD1
size: -
J: TRBJ2-5
CDR3: CASSAIQGAETQYF
DNA: TGTGCCAGCAGCGCTATACAGGGGGCAGAGACCCAGTACTTC

V: TRBV6-5
D: TRBD1
size: -
J: TRBJ2-7
CDR3: CASKMDREESEQYF
DNA: TGTGCCAGCAAGATGGACAGGGAAGAAAGCGAGCAGTACTTC

V: TRBV28
D: -
size: once
J: TRBJ2-1
CDR3: CASSTGARGFF
DNA: TGTGCCAGCAGTACGGGCGCCCGGGGGTTCTTC

V: TRBV30
D: TRBD1
size: once
J: TRBJ2-7
CDR3: CAWGQGNSYEQYF
DNA: TGTGCCTGGGGACAGGGCAATTCCTACGAGCAGTACTTC

V: TRBV7-8
D: TRBD1
size: -
J: TRBJ1-4
CDR3: CASSQGDEEKLFF
DNA: TGTGCCAGCAGCCAGGGGGATGAGGAAAAACTGTTTTTT

V: TRBV3-1/TRBV3-2
D: -
size: -
J: TRBJ1-2
CDR3: CASSLTTTGSNYGYTF
DNA: TGTGCCAGCAGCCTGACCACGACGGGATCCAACTATGGCTACACCTTC

V: TRBV30
D: -
size: -
J: TRBJ1-1
CDR3: CAWSVEGGTEAFF
DNA: TGTGCCTGGAGTGTAGAAGGGGGCACTGAAGCTTTCTTT

V: TRBV5-5
D: -
size: once
J: TRBJ1-5
CDR3: CASSLAQGFYSNQPQHF
DNA: TGTGCCAGCAGCTTGGCACAGGGATTCTATAGCAATCAGCCCCAGCATTTT

V: TRBV6-5
D: -
size: once
J: TRBJ2-5
CDR3: CASSSTDRKETQYF
DNA: TGTGCCAGCAGTTCCACCGACAGGAAAGAGACCCAGTACTTC

V: TRBV4-2
D: TRBD2
size: -
J: TRBJ2-3
CDR3: CASSQATFLAGVDDTQYF
DNA: TGTGCCAGCAGCCAAGCTACCTTCCTAGCGGGGGTCGATGATACGCAGTATTTT

V: TRBV7-9
D: -
size: -
J: TRBJ1-1
CDR3: CASSLGFQGAFF
DNA: TGTGCCAGCAGCTTAGGGTTTCAGGGAGCTTTCTTT

V: TRBV11-3
D: TRBD2
size: -
J: TRBJ2-7
CDR3: CASSPRTSGIYEQYF
DNA: TGTGCCAGCAGCCCCAGGACTAGCGGTATCTACGAGCAGTACTTC

V: TRBV10-1
D: TRBD1
size: -
J: TRBJ2-7
CDR3: CASNPGTGDEQYF
DNA: TGCGCCAGCAACCCCGGGACAGGGGACGAGCAGTACTTC

V: TRBV7-9
D: -
size: -
J: TRBJ1-2
CDR3: CASSRTDNYGYTF
DNA: TGTGCCAGCAGCCGGACAGATAACTATGGCTACACCTTC

V: TRBV9
D: TRBD1
size: -
J: TRBJ1-3
CDR3: CASSVEGRGLENSGNTIYF
DNA: TGTGCCAGCAGCGTAGAGGGCAGGGGGCTGGAAAACTCTGGAAACACCATATATTTT

V: TRBV4-1
D: TRBD2
size: -
J: TRBJ2-5
CDR3: CASSRIAGGPSEETQYF
DNA: TGCGCCAGCAGCCGGATAGCGGGAGGGCCCTCGGAAGAGACCCAGTACTTC

V: TRBV7-9
D: TRBD1
size: few
J: TRBJ1-4
CDR3: CASSTGTGGFEKLFF
DNA: TGTGCCAGCAGCACCGGGACAGGGGGCTTTGAAAAACTGTTTTTT

V: TRBV13
D: TRBD2
size: -
J: TRBJ2-7
CDR3: CASSRGPSTSGRMTYEQYF
DNA: TGTGCCAGCAGCAGGGGGCCCTCTACTAGCGGGAGGATGACCTACGAGCAGTACTTC